The clone carrying this T cell receptor (beta chain) has a handful of counts. The sample belongs to a study of response to subunit inactivated influenza vaccine. Between the trimmed V and J ends, which lost 0 bases and 6 bases, there was a span of 14 bases. The CDR3 totals 15 residues. Per germline, CDR1 LNHNV and CDR2 YYDKDF (reference sequence). TCRdb re-analysed the RT-PCR reads in MiXCR, keeping a single row per CDR3 protein. Of hundreds of thousands of distinct CDR3 sequences in the sample, about 11% were seen once. These sequences were also reported in another study, on T cells expressing NK-cell markers. As that report states: In generating TCR beta cDNA, 5'RACE template switching with UMIs was used.

This specimen consisted of PBMCs from blood, obtained on the day of vaccination. The V call is TRBV15, the J call TRBJ1-2; unclear D gene. This clonotype originated in a man in his forties or fifties who received an inactivated influenza vaccine. CDR3 loop: CATSRDFSQSDGYTF. CDR3 sequence (DNA): TGTGCCACCAGCAGAGATTTTTCGCAGAGTGATGGCTACACCTTC.